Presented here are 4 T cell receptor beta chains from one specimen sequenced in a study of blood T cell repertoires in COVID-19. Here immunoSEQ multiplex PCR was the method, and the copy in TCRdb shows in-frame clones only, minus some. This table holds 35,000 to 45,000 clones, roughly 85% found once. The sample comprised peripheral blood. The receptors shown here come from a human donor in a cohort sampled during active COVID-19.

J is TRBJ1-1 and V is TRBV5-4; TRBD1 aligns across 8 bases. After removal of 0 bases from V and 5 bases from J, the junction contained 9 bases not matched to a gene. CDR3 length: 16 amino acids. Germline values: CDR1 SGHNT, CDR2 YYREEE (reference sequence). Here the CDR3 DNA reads TGTGCCAGCAGCTTGGCCAAGATGAGACAGGGGACTGAAGCTTTCTTT. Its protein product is CASSLAKMRQGTEAFF.

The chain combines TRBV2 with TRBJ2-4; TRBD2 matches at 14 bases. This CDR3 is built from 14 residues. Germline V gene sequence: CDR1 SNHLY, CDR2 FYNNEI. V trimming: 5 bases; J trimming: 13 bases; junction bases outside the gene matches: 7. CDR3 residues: CASSYRTSGGHQYF. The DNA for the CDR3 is TGTGCCAGCAGTTATAGGACTAGCGGGGGGCACCAGTACTTC. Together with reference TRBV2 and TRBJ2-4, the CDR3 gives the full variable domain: EPEVTQTPSHQVTQMGQEVILRCVPISNHLYFYWYRQILGQKVEFLVSFYNNEISEKSEIFDDQFSVERPDGSNFTLKIRSTKLEDSAMYFCASSYRTSGGHQYFGAGTRLSVL.

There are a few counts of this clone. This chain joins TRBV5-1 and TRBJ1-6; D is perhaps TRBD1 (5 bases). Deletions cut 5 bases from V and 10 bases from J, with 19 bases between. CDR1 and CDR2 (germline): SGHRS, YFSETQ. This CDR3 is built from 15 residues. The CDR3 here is CASRLTGQETSPLHF. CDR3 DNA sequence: TGCGCCAGCAGGTTGACCGGACAAGAAACATCACCCCTCCACTTT.

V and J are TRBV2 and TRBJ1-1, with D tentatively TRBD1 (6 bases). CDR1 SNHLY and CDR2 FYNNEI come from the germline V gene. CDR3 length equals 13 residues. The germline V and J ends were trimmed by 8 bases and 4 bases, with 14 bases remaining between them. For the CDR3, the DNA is TGTGCCAGCTCTTCAGGGGTTAGCACTGAAGCTTTCTTT. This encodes CASSSGVSTEAFF. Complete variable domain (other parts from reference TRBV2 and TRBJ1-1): EPEVTQTPSHQVTQMGQEVILRCVPISNHLYFYWYRQILGQKVEFLVSFYNNEISEKSEIFDDQFSVERPDGSNFTLKIRSTKLEDSAMYFCASSSGVSTEAFFGQGTRLTVV.